This TCR beta chain comes out of a study of beta chain features in type 1 diabetes. Notes on the study in general: Patients with Type 1 diabetes showed moderately but significantly shorter TCRB CDR3s in all four CD4+ subsets.

cDNA synthesis used the whole RNA isolate, giving expressed TCRB sequences. Repertoires were generated with immunoSEQ multiplex PCR, while TCRdb's copy carries only in-frame clones and drops some. The data show just over 150,000 clones, 11% seen once. This clone was counted only a few times. Its antigen is not known. There are 11 residues in the CDR3. V lost 8 bases, J lost 7 bases, and 12 bases lay in between. Germline V gene sequence: CDR1 SNHLY, CDR2 FYNNEI. Purity (above 98%) was reached by all sorted populations. J is TRBJ2-7 and V is TRBV2; D is undetermined. The TCR originated in a man younger than 30 in good health. Sequencing was carried out using central memory CD4+ T cells from blood. The CDR3 here is CASRTRSEQYF. For the CDR3, the DNA is TGTGCCAGCCGCACCAGATCTGAGCAGTACTTC.